A selection of T cell receptor beta chains follows, all from one sample in a study of blood T cell repertoires in COVID-19. Libraries were prepared by immunoSEQ multiplex PCR; TCRdb keeps only in-frame clonotypes and omits some of them. This repertoire shows 300,000 or so clones, about 87% found once; its top ten account for 1.3%. Sequenced sample: peripheral blood. These receptors all come from a man between 70 and 80 years old with acute or convalescent COVID-19. Each CDR3 is given with its conserved first and last residue. Not every row has a clone size; where given, it reads once, few, many or a size class.

j_call,clone_size,v_call,cdr3_aa
TRBJ2-3,-,TRBV5-4,CASSPSGGLGTDTQYF
TRBJ2-7,-,TRBV18,CASSPPSLKSSYEQYF
TRBJ2-7,-,TRBV18,CASSPLPRHSKIPEQYF
TRBJ2-7,-,TRBV3-1/TRBV3-2,CASSLSRGYYEQYF
TRBJ2-2,-,TRBV28,CASSPGLAGGLSAGELFF
TRBJ1-1,-,TRBV18,CASSPGREAFF
TRBJ2-1,-,TRBV6-5,CASSSSGGGNEQFF
TRBJ2-7,-,TRBV9,CASSVARGGEQYF
TRBJ2-5,-,TRBV7-8,CASSSWGTGGLETQYF
TRBJ2-5,-,TRBV18,CASSPPLPPQTQYF
TRBJ1-1,-,TRBV4-2,CASSVQTNTEAFF
TRBJ2-3,few,TRBV6-4,CASSDGSSVSTDTQYF
TRBJ2-4,-,TRBV29-1,CSVAYSGEDQYF
TRBJ2-5,-,TRBV27,CASRHDPLRGRASETQYF
TRBJ2-5,-,TRBV18,CASSPGGRETQYF
TRBJ1-4,-,TRBV6-1,CASSAQTGLTNEKLFF
TRBJ2-7,once,TRBV7-9,CASSENSPYEQYF
TRBJ1-1,-,TRBV7-2,CASSLDISKRGRTEAFF